This paragraph covers one TCR beta chain sequence. The antigen remains unidentified. Vbeta (60) and Jbeta (13) primers were used in the PCR. Per the authors' pipeline: Unique TCR beta chains numbered about 72 million in a later analysis, with around 10 million shared. Method: immunoSEQ multiplex PCR; TCRdb's copy keeps in-frame clones and lacks some. The D gene and trimming were derived from the DNA, and the V and J assignments and clone size from that table. In the table there are approximately 210,000 clones, about four fifths of which are singletons. The data were obtained in a study of cytomegalovirus exposure and HLA in healthy donors. J was trimmed by 2 bases and V by 4 bases; bases with no gene match: 7. Germline loops: CDR1 SGDLS, CDR2 YYNGEE. The CDR3 consists of 16 residues. Whole-study findings and limits: An Asian-associated ancestry cluster reportedly showed fewer N-insertions than the roughly 670-donor mean in a later analysis. As confirmed in vitro, three CMV-associated chains were specific for CMV antigens.

The sample comprised PBMCs. The TCR comes from a man aged 18 to 29 in good health and CMV-seronegative. The chain couples TRBV9 to TRBJ2-2, with 8 bases lining up with TRBD1. DNA for the CDR3: TGTGCCAGCAGCCGCGGACAGGGAGGTAACACCGGGGAGCTGTTTTTT. The encoded protein is CASSRGQGGNTGELFF.